The rows below give T cell receptor beta chains drawn from one sample of a study of post-analysis software for immune sequencing data. TCRdb ran MiXCR on the PCR reads and lists one entry per CDR3 protein. Among roughly 800,000 distinct CDR3 sequences listed, approximately 30% were seen once. Sequences were obtained from blood. These TCRs come from a girl under 18 with multiple sclerosis. CDR3s include the opening cysteine and the closing phenylalanine or tryptophan. Fields, in order: D gene, clone size, J gene, V gene, CDR3 protein, CDR3 DNA. The D gene is left open where the match is weak. Not every row has a clone size; where given, it reads once, few, many or a size class.

>NA|many|TRBJ1-2|TRBV20-1
CSATGSGYGYTF
TGCAGTGCTACCGGTTCCGGCTATGGCTACACCTTC
>NA|many|TRBJ2-3|TRBV29-1
CSVVNPPDTQYF
TGCAGCGTTGTTAATCCCCCAGATACGCAGTATTTT
>NA|NA|TRBJ2-3|TRBV3-1
CVSSPTGADTQYF
TGTGTCAGCAGCCCCACGGGGGCAGATACGCAGTATTTT
>TRBD1|few|TRBJ1-5|TRBV10-3
CATKPEGARVQPQHF
TGTGCCACCAAGCCAGAGGGGGCGCGGGTTCAGCCCCAGCATTTT
>NA|few|TRBJ1-5|TRBV28
CASSLSRGGYQPQHF
TGTGCCAGCAGTTTAAGTAGGGGAGGGTATCAGCCCCAGCATTTT
>TRBD1|NA|TRBJ1-2|TRBV6-6
CASSSTGGDGYTF
TGTGCCAGCAGCTCCACAGGGGGTGACGGCTACACCTTC
>TRBD1|few|TRBJ2-7|TRBV20-1
CSASQGQGPYEQYF
TGCAGTGCTAGCCAGGGACAGGGCCCCTACGAGCAGTACTTC
>NA|NA|TRBJ1-2|TRBV5-1
CASSLASHVGYTF
TGCGCCAGCAGCTTGGCCTCACATGTAGGCTACACCTTC
>NA|many|TRBJ1-2|TRBV11-2
CASSLSQGGYGYTF
TGTGCCAGCAGCTTATCACAGGGTGGCTATGGCTACACCTTC
>NA|few|TRBJ1-5|TRBV5-5
CASSLAGGTSNQPQHF
TGTGCCAGCAGCTTGGCCGGGGGGACCTCTAATCAGCCCCAGCATTTT
>NA|NA|TRBJ2-1|TRBV6-1
CASSHPVNLADEKRNEQFF
TGTGCCAGCAGCCATCCCGTAAATTTAGCAGACGAAAAGAGAAATGAGCAGTTCTTC
>TRBD1|few|TRBJ2-7|TRBV10-2
CAINHRDRDSYEQYF
TGCGCCATCAATCACCGGGACAGGGACTCCTACGAGCAGTACTTC
>TRBD1|NA|TRBJ1-2|TRBV6-5
CASSWEKTGGDYGYTF
TGTGCCAGCAGTTGGGAGAAGACAGGGGGCGACTATGGCTACACCTTC
>NA|NA|TRBJ1-5|TRBV12-3/TRBV12-4
CASSFSGSRQPQHF
TGTGCCAGCAGTTTTTCAGGGTCACGGCAGCCCCAGCATTTT
>NA|NA|TRBJ1-5|TRBV5-1
CDSSLRGGAGQPQHF
TGCGACAGCAGCTTGAGGGGGGGCGCGGGTCAGCCCCAGCATTTT
>TRBD2|NA|TRBJ2-2|TRBV9
CASSALAGGASGELFF
TGTGCCAGCAGCGCTCTAGCGGGAGGGGCATCCGGGGAGCTGTTTTTT
>NA|few|TRBJ2-1|TRBV7-9
CASSRADTPNEQFF
TGTGCCAGCAGCCGAGCAGACACGCCCAATGAGCAGTTCTTC
>NA|NA|TRBJ1-2|TRBV20-1
CSARVQAQYGYTF
TGCAGTGCTAGAGTCCAGGCTCAGTATGGCTACACCTTC
>NA|NA|TRBJ2-7|TRBV20-1
CSARDPARTPYEQYF
TGCAGTGCTAGAGACCCGGCAAGGACACCCTACGAGCAGTACTTC
>TRBD2|NA|TRBJ2-1|TRBV7-9
CARAGGSSYNEQFF
TGTGCCAGGGCGGGGGGGAGCTCCTACAATGAGCAGTTCTTC
>TRBD1|few|TRBJ2-7|TRBV6-5
CASSRDSPFEQYF
TGTGCCAGCAGCCGGGACAGCCCCTTCGAGCAGTACTTC
>NA|few|TRBJ2-7|TRBV5-6
CASSRGIIGLEQYF
TGTGCCAGCAGCCGCGGGATAATCGGGCTCGAGCAGTACTTC
>NA|NA|TRBJ1-5|TRBV6-1
CASKRTASNQPQHF
TGTGCCAGCAAACGGACAGCTAGCAATCAGCCCCAGCATTTT
>TRBD2|NA|TRBJ2-7|TRBV18
CASSPRAGGPHEQYF
TGTGCCAGCTCACCTCGGGCGGGAGGGCCCCACGAGCAGTACTTC
>NA|few|TRBJ2-1|TRBV20-1
CSASVRSVSYNEQFF
TGCAGTGCTAGTGTGCGGTCAGTCTCCTACAATGAGCAGTTCTTC
>TRBD1|NA|TRBJ1-2|TRBV9
CASSVEGQGVYGYTF
TGTGCCAGCAGCGTAGAGGGACAGGGGGTCTATGGCTACACCTTC
>NA|NA|TRBJ2-5|TRBV6-6
CASTDIQGIIAETQYF
TGTGCCAGCACCGATATACAGGGTATTATTGCGGAGACCCAGTACTTC
>NA|few|TRBJ2-7|TRBV7-2
CASSLGGTLKQYF
TGTGCCAGCAGCTTAGGCGGGACATTGAAGCAGTACTTC
>NA|NA|TRBJ1-1|TRBV29-1
CSVAAGTAVNTEAFF
TGCAGCGTTGCCGCCGGGACGGCGGTGAACACTGAAGCTTTCTTT
>NA|few|TRBJ1-2|TRBV28
CASRDPTGQHGYTF
TGTGCCAGCAGGGACCCGACGGGACAACATGGCTACACCTTC
>NA|NA|TRBJ1-6|TRBV5-1
CASSLAGDKDSPLHF
TGCGCCAGCAGCTTGGCCGGGGATAAGGATTCACCCCTCCACTTT
>TRBD2|few|TRBJ2-7|TRBV6-2/TRBV6-3
CASSLYPGTSFDEQYF
TGTGCCAGCAGCTTATACCCCGGGACTAGCTTCGACGAGCAGTACTTC
>NA|NA|TRBJ2-7|TRBV6-6
CASGLGYEQYF
TGTGCCAGTGGACTCGGGTACGAGCAGTACTTC
>TRBD1|NA|TRBJ2-5|TRBV5-6
CASSMGDRVRETQYF
TGTGCCAGCAGCATGGGAGACAGGGTCAGAGAGACCCAGTACTTC
>TRBD2|NA|TRBJ2-1|TRBV7-6
CASSLLSGGRGEQFF
TGTGCCAGCAGCTTACTATCGGGGGGGCGGGGTGAGCAGTTCTTC
>NA|NA|TRBJ2-7|TRBV5-1
CASSPEGNHEQYF
TGCGCCAGCAGCCCGGAGGGGAATCACGAGCAGTACTTC
>NA|NA|TRBJ2-5|TRBV18
CASSPLSKETQYF
TGTGCCAGCTCACCACTCAGTAAAGAGACCCAGTACTTC
>TRBD1|once|TRBJ2-3|TRBV7-9
CASSISGTGPADTRYF
TGTGCCAGCAGCATCTCCGGGACAGGTCCCGCAGATACGCGGTATTTT
>TRBD1|NA|TRBJ1-1|TRBV9
CASSVGRGRRDTEAFF
TGTGCCAGCAGCGTAGGTAGGGGGCGCAGAGACACTGAAGCTTTCTTT
>NA|few|TRBJ2-3|TRBV7-2
CASSLVTLGDTQYF
TGTGCCAGCAGCTTAGTTACCCTCGGGGATACGCAGTATTTT
>NA|NA|TRBJ2-7|TRBV27
CASTPGAGDNEQYF
TGTGCCAGCACCCCTGGGGCAGGGGACAATGAGCAGTACTTC
>TRBD2|NA|TRBJ2-1|TRBV3-1
CASSQDRMSAGGGERFF
TGTGCCAGCAGCCAAGATAGGATGTCGGCGGGAGGCGGTGAGCGGTTCTTC
>TRBD1|NA|TRBJ1-2|TRBV7-2
CASRSPGQGNYGYTF
TGTGCCAGCAGGTCCCCGGGACAGGGGAACTATGGCTACACCTTC
>TRBD1|NA|TRBJ2-5|TRBV9
CASSVGTGVVETQYF
TGTGCCAGCAGCGTAGGGACAGGCGTCGTGGAGACCCAGTACTTC
>TRBD1|few|TRBJ2-1|TRBV28
CASRRPVTGGGEQFF
TGTGCCAGCAGGCGCCCGGTGACAGGGGGAGGTGAGCAGTTCTTC
>NA|many|TRBJ2-7|TRBV2
CASRDYEQYF
TGTGCCAGCAGGGACTACGAGCAGTACTTC
>NA|NA|TRBJ2-5|TRBV20-1
CSARVWGSGETQYF
TGCAGTGCTAGAGTTTGGGGGAGTGGGGAGACCCAGTACTTC
>NA|NA|TRBJ2-7|TRBV12-3/TRBV12-4
CASSIRENEQYF
TGTGCCAGCAGTATCCGTGAGAATGAGCAGTACTTC
>NA|NA|TRBJ1-2|TRBV18
CASSQNREPTYGYTF
TGTGCCAGCTCACAAAACCGGGAACCCACCTATGGCTACACCTTC
>NA|NA|TRBJ2-1|TRBV19
CASSIGPCNEQFF
TGTGCCAGTAGTATAGGTCCTTGTAATGAGCAGTTCTTC
>NA|NA|TRBJ2-1|TRBV4-3
CASSHEKRARDNEQFF
TGCGCCAGCAGCCACGAAAAACGGGCCCGCGACAATGAGCAGTTCTTC